This T cell receptor beta chain is from a study of OX40 agonist ivuxolimab in advanced cancers. Study-level background: Patients were given ivuxolimab, an antibody that agonizes OX40 (CD134). Patients assigned to dose escalation were diagnosed with hepatocellular carcinoma, melanoma, renal cell or head and neck cancer. Partial responses were observed in three patients, of whom one had hepatocellular carcinoma and two had cutaneous melanoma.

Overall study findings and caveats: No determination was made of the antigen specificity of the expanded peripheral T cells.

Germline assignment: CDR1 SGHRS and CDR2 YFSETQ. This CDR3 is 14 amino acids long. Between the trimmed V and J ends, which lost 3 bases and 2 bases, there was a span of 11 bases. This clone was recorded only once. What it recognizes is unknown. Produced via immunoSEQ multiplex PCR; TCRdb's table is partial and in-frame only. The table lists 80,000 or so clones, about 90% of them singletons. This clonotype was obtained from an adult with an advanced solid tumor such as melanoma, head and neck, liver or kidney cancer. V usage is TRBV5-1 and J usage is TRBJ1-1, with D perhaps TRBD1 (5 bases). The source was CD4+ or CD8+ T cells sorted from blood, collected in a trial of the OX40 agonist ivuxolimab. In DNA, the CDR3 is TGCGCCAGCAGCTATGACAGCGGCAACACTGAAGCTTTCTTT. As protein: CASSYDSGNTEAFF.